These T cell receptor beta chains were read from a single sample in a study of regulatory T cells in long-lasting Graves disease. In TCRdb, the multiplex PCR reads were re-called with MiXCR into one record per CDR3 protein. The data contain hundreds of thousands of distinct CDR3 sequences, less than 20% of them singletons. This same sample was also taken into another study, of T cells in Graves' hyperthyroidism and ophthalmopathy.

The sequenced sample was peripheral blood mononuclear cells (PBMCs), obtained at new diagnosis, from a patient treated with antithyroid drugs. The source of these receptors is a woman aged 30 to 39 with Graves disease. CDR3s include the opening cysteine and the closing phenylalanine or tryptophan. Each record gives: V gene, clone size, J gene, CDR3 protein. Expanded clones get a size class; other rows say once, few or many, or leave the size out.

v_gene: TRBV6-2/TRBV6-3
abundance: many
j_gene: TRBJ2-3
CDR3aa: CASSATRDTDTQYF

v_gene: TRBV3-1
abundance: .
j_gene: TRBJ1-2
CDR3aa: CASSHSTLRDRANYGYTF

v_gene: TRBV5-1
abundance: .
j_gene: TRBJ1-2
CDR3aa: CASSLEGGPSGGYTF

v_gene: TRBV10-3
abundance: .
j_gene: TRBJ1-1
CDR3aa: CAITGDGTEAFF

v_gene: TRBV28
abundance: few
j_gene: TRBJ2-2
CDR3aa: CASSTPPNTGELFF

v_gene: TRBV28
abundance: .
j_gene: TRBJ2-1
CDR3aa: CASSPYLIAGDEQFF

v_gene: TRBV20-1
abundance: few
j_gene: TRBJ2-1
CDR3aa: CSARFGTLNEQFF

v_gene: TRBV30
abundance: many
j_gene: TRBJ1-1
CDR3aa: CAWSESPGDTEAFF

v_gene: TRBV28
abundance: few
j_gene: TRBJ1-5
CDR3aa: CASRRKGTGRNQPQHF

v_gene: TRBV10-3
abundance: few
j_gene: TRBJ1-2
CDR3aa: CAINSDSDNYGYTF

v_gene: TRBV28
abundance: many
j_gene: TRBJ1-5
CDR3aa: CASTSTRDSNQPQHF

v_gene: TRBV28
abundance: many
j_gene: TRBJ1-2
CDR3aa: CASRNTGYGYTF

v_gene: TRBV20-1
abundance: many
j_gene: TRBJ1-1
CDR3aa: CSEARVTEAFF

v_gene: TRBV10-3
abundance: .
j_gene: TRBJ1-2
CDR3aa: CAISASTYGYTF

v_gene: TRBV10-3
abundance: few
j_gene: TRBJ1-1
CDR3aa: CATQTRPETLNTEAFF

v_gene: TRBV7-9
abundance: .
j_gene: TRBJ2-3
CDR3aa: CASSPVGGGADTQYF

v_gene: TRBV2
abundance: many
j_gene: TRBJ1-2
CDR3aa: CASSEPKTGETSAYGYTF

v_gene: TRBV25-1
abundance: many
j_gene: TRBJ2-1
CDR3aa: CASSEYRQGVGNEQFF

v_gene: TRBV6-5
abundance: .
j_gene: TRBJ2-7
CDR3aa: CASSSDRDSNYEQYF

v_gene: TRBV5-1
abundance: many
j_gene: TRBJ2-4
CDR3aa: CASSPSQGVNIQYF

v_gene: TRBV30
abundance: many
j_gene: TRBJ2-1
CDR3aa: CAWTSGKVEQFF

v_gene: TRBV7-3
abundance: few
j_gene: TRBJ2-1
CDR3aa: CASSSRTSGRRDEQFF

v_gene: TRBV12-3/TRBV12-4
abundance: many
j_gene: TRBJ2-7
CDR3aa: CASSPDRVIMYEQYF

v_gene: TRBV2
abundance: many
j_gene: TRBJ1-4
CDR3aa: CASRETREEKLFF

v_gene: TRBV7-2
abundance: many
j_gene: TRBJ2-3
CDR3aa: CASSLGRTGKDTQYF

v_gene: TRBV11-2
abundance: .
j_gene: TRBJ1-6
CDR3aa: CASNTPRSSYNSPLHF

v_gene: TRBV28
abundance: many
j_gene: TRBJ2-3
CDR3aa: CASSPLAGGPRTDTQYF

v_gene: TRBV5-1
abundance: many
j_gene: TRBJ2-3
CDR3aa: CASSLSGREDTQYF

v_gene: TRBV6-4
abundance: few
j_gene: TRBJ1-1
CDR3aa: CASSVQAYTEAFF

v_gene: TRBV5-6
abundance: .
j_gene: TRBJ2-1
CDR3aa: CASSGTRDRSEQFF

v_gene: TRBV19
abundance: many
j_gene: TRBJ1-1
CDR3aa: CASSFRDRAATEAFF

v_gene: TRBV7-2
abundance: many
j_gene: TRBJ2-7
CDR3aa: CASSLQRTSSYEQYF

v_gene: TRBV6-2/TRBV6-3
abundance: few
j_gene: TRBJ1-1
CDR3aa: CASSYSDREALGTEAFF

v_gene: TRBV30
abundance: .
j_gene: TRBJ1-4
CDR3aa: CAWSRPLISSEEKLFF

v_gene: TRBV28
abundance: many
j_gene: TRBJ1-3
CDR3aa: CASSLAGRNTIYF

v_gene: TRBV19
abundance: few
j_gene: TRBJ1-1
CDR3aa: CASSIRFQNTEAFF

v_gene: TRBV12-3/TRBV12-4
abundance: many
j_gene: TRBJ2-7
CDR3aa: CASSFFLADMDEQYF

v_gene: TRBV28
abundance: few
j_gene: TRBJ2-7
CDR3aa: CASRMDIPPFEQYF

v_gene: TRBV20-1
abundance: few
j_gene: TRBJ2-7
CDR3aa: CSAIRLAGTYEQYF

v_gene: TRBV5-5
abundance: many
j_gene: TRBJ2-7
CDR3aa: CASSLRPGQGFYEQYF

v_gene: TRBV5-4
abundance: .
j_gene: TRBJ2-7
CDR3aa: CASSSGTAVYEQYF

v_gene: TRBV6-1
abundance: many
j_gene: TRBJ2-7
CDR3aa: CASSEHHPYDNEQYF